These 25 T cell receptor beta chains were sequenced from one sample in a study of T cells in Graves' hyperthyroidism and ophthalmopathy. TCR beta CDR3 regions were amplified from RNA. With the HTBI primer set, the TCR CDR3 went through a first round of RT-PCR. TCRdb analysed the multiplex PCR reads with MiXCR anew, one entry per CDR3 protein. The sample includes about half a million distinct CDR3 sequences, about 20% of them seen just once. Sequencing input: blood. The receptors shown here come from a young man with Graves' hyperthyroidism.

This clonotype appeared many times. The V gene is TRBV2, the J gene TRBJ1-3; D gene uncertain. The germline V gene has CDR1 SNHLY and CDR2 FYNNEI. The CDR3 runs 13 residues. Trimming removed 7 bases at V and 0 bases at J, with 7 bases between. This CDR3 is CASIRDSGNTIYF. CDR3 sequence (DNA): TGTGCCAGCATCAGAGACTCTGGAAACACCATATATTTT.

This clonotype showed up many times. The chain carries TRBV11-3 and TRBJ2-2; D gene uncertain. V was shortened by 2 bases and J by 5 bases, with 3 bases between the two germline ends. The CDR3 consists of 12 residues. The germline gives CDR1 SGHNT, CDR2 YENEEA. CDR3 nucleotide sequence: TGTGCCAGCAGCTTATGGACCGGGGAGCTGTTTTTT. Protein sequence: CASSLWTGELFF.

The chain employs TRBV28 and TRBJ2-7; 8 nucleotides agree with TRBD1. This CDR3 has 14 amino acids. V dropped 4 bases and J dropped 5; count of bases not matched to a gene: 7. CDR1 MDHEN and CDR2 SYDVKM come from the germline V gene. The CDR3 nucleotides read TGTGCCAGCAGTTCTCCAGGGGGCAGGGACGAGCAGTACTTC. This encodes CASSSPGGRDEQYF.

This clonotype was detected many times. CDR3 sequence: CASSPRGANYLNTEAFF. The CDR3 DNA sequence: TGCGCCAGCAGCCCCCGAGGGGCGAACTATTTGAACACTGAAGCTTTCTTT. This chain joins TRBV5-1 and TRBJ1-1; TRBD1 might be the D (5 bases). Germline CDR1 reads SGHRS; CDR2 reads YFSETQ. There are 17 residues in the CDR3. V was clipped by 4 bases and J by 0 bases, with 19 bases between them. Looking up the rest from reference TRBV5-1 and TRBJ1-1 gives the full variable domain: KAGVTQTPRYLIKTRGQQVTLSCSPISGHRSVSWYQQTPGQGLQFLFEYFSETQRNKGNFPGRFSGRQFSNSRSEMNVSTLELGDSALYLCASSPRGANYLNTEAFFGQGTRLTVV.

The sample holds many counts of this clonotype. This CDR3 reads CASRNGAETQYF. In nucleotides, the CDR3 is TGTGCCAGCAGGAACGGTGCCGAGACCCAGTACTTC. The chain employs TRBV6-1 and TRBJ2-5, with D hard to call. The V gene's germline CDR1 is MNHNS and CDR2 SASEGT. Trimming pared 6 bases from V and 5 bases from J, leaving 10 bases between. The CDR3 is 12 residues long.

The chain recombines TRBV19 with TRBJ2-7; tentative D call: TRBD2 (6 bases). Germline V gene sequence: CDR1 LNHDA, CDR2 SQIVND (reference sequence). The CDR3 has 15 residues. Trimming shortened V by 5 bases and J by 3 bases, and 17 bases separated the two germline ends. The CDR3 coding sequence is TGTGCCAGTAGTCCGTCCGGAGGGGAAGGCTACGAGCAGTACTTC. Translation gives CASSPSGGEGYEQYF.

This rearrangement joins TRBV6-5 to TRBJ1-1, with 9 bases matching TRBD1. Germline CDR1 MNHEY, CDR2 SVGAGI. The CDR3 length is 14 residues. V shed 2 bases, J shed 5 bases, and the junction held 3 bases outside the gene matches. The chain's CDR3 is CASSYDRGWTEAFF. The CDR3 bases are TGTGCCAGCAGTTACGACAGGGGGTGGACTGAAGCTTTCTTT.

This clonotype was detected ten times or more. The chain recombines TRBV4-1 with TRBJ1-5; 10 positions match TRBD1. V shed 5 bases and J 5 bases; nucleotides not matched to a gene: 12. Germline V lookup: CDR1 MGHRA, CDR2 YSYEKL. The CDR3 contains 17 residues. The CDR3 sequence is CASSRPPGTGEDQPQHF. Written as DNA, the CDR3 is TGCGCCAGCAGCAGGCCCCCCGGGACAGGGGAGGATCAGCCCCAGCATTTT.

This clonotype appeared many times. This chain uses TRBV5-1 with TRBJ2-2; the match to TRBD2 covers 14 bases. Trimming took 5 bases from V and 0 from J; bases not matched to a gene: 9. Germline CDR1 SGHRS, CDR2 YFSETQ. This CDR3 comprises 19 residues. CDR3 protein: CASRSGTSGGATNTGELFF. DNA for the CDR3: TGCGCCAGCAGGTCCGGGACTAGCGGGGGAGCCACGAACACCGGGGAGCTGTTTTTT.

CDR3 residues: CAINTGQAGTGELFF. The CDR3 coding sequence is TGTGCCATCAATACCGGACAGGCGGGCACCGGGGAGCTGTTTTTT. The V gene is TRBV10-3, the J gene TRBJ2-2; 7 bases align to TRBD1. The junction had 9 bases not matched to a gene; V was cut back by 7 bases and J by 4 bases. CDR3 length equals 15 residues. Germline values: CDR1 ENHRY, CDR2 SYGVKD.

This clonotype was counted at least ten times. The rearrangement uses TRBV29-1 and TRBJ2-5; either TRBD1 or TRBD2 may supply D (6 bases each). The V gene's germline CDR1 is SQVTM and CDR2 ANQGSEA. The CDR3 spans 14 residues. V was pared by 4 bases and J by 4 bases, with 16 bases between. In DNA form, the CDR3 reads TGCAGCGTTGCCCGGGCAGGGGACTTAGAGACCCAGTACTTC. Translation: CSVARAGDLETQYF.

The sample holds a few counts of this clonotype. V is TRBV5-1 and J is TRBJ1-5; possible D gene TRBD1, 5 bases. CDR3 length equals 16 residues. V lost 0 bases and J 6 bases, leaving 16 bases between the germline ends. Germline CDR1 reads SGHRS; CDR2 reads YFSETQ. CDR3 in amino acids: CASSLDPAGPGQPQHF. For the CDR3, the DNA is TGCGCCAGCAGCTTGGACCCCGCAGGGCCGGGTCAGCCCCAGCATTTT.

There are many counts of this clonotype. The chain carries TRBV12-3 or TRBV12-4 and TRBJ1-1; D is perhaps TRBD1 (5 bases). There are 14 residues in the CDR3. Trimming removed 6 bases from V and 3 bases from J, with 14 bases in between. CDR3 DNA sequence: TGTGCCAGCAGAATATTGGGAGGGGACACTGAAGCTTTCTTT. Its protein product is CASRILGGDTEAFF.

This clonotype was recorded at least ten times. The rearrangement joins TRBV2 to TRBJ2-7, with 8 bases identical to TRBD2. The germline CDR1 and CDR2 sequences are SNHLY and FYNNEI. Trimming took 3 bases from V and 0 from J; bases not matched to a gene: 10. There are 17 residues in the CDR3. As DNA, the CDR3 is TGTGCCAGCAGTGAGAATCGGGGGGGCCTCAGCTCCTACGAGCAGTACTTC. Translated: CASSENRGGLSSYEQYF.

In its sample, this clonotype was seen many times. This chain joins TRBV4-1 and TRBJ2-5; a weak D match, TRBD1 (6 bases). The V and J ends lost 4 bases and 0 bases respectively, with 15 bases between them. The germline V gene encodes CDR1 MGHRA and CDR2 YSYEKL. The CDR3 length is 16 residues. The DNA of the CDR3 is TGCGCCAGCAGCCCGGCCGTCGGGACATACCAAGAGACCCAGTACTTC. Its translation is CASSPAVGTYQETQYF.

The chain links TRBV12-3 or TRBV12-4 to TRBJ1-1; a weak D match, TRBD1 (5 bases). The germline V and J ends were trimmed by 3 bases and 3 bases, with 14 bases remaining between them. The CDR3 is 15 amino acids. The CDR3 reads CASSFRDHVDTEAFF. CDR3 sequence (DNA): TGTGCCAGCAGTTTCCGGGACCATGTCGACACTGAAGCTTTCTTT.

The chain has TRBV5-1 and TRBJ2-7; perhaps TRBD2 as D (6 bases). Trimming removed 2 bases at V and 7 bases at J, with 16 bases between. CDR1 and CDR2 from the germline V gene are SGHRS and YFSETQ. There are 14 residues in the CDR3. As DNA, the CDR3 is TGCGCCAGCAGCTTATCCCTCACGGCGGGAGAGCAGTACTTC. Protein sequence: CASSLSLTAGEQYF. Complete variable domain (other parts from reference TRBV5-1 and TRBJ2-7): KAGVTQTPRYLIKTRGQQVTLSCSPISGHRSVSWYQQTPGQGLQFLFEYFSETQRNKGNFPGRFSGRQFSNSRSEMNVSTLELGDSALYLCASSLSLTAGEQYFGPGTRLTVT.

This clonotype has more than one count but fewer than ten. A much larger clone differs by one base, so this may be a read error. The chain recombines TRBV11-2 with TRBJ2-7; 10 bases agree with TRBD1. Germline values: CDR1 SGHAT, CDR2 FQNNGV. The CDR3 is 14 residues long. For the CDR3, the DNA is TGTGCCAGCAGCTTCGGGACAGGGGTTTACGGGCAGTACTTC. It translates to CASSFGTGVYGQYF.

A few counts support this clonotype. The chain links TRBV20-1 to TRBJ2-7; D is unclear. Germline V CDR1 and CDR2: DFQATT, SNEGSKA (reference sequence). The CDR3 extends over 15 amino acids. V was shortened by 3 bases and J by 3 bases, with 18 bases between the two germline ends. DNA of the CDR3: TGCAGTGCTAGTAGGGCGGCAACATCTAACTACGAGCAGTACTTC. Translated, it gives CSASRAATSNYEQYF.

There are many counts of this clonotype. The V gene is TRBV28, the J gene TRBJ2-7, with D possibly being TRBD2 (5 bases). Trimming cost V 8 bases and J 3 bases, with 17 bases left between them. CDR3 length equals 14 residues. Germline assignment: CDR1 MDHEN and CDR2 SYDVKM. DNA for the CDR3: TGTGCCAGCCTCCCCCGGCGAGGGCTCTACGAGCAGTACTTC. It codes for CASLPRRGLYEQYF.

This clonotype has a handful of counts. V usage is TRBV5-5 and J usage is TRBJ1-2; D is undetermined. CDR3 length equals 16 residues. The V and J ends lost 1 base and 6 bases respectively, with 19 bases between them. The germline V gene has CDR1 SGHKS and CDR2 YYEKEE (reference sequence). CDR3 protein: CASSLLTAGVLNGYTF. The CDR3 nucleotides read TGTGCCAGCAGCTTGTTGACGGCCGGTGTCCTAAATGGCTACACCTTC.

The rearrangement uses TRBV18 and TRBJ2-1; D is possibly TRBD2 (5 bases). V was cut by 2 bases and J by 0 bases, with 11 bases left in between. The length of the CDR3 is 16 residues. Germline V gene data show CDR1 as KGHSH and CDR2 as LQKENI. Here the CDR3 DNA reads TGTGCCAGCTCACCAAAGGAGGTCAGCTCCTACAATGAGCAGTTCTTC. Translation gives CASSPKEVSSYNEQFF.

This clonotype appeared many times. V gene TRBV7-8 combines with J gene TRBJ1-5, with D perhaps matching TRBD1 (5 bases). Germline CDR1 SGHVS, CDR2 FQNEAQ. The V end lost 2 bases, the J end lost 4 bases, and 12 bases lay between the germline ends. CDR3 length equals 15 residues. The CDR3 protein is CASSLTRGANQPQHF. CDR3 nucleotides: TGTGCCAGCAGCTTAACGCGAGGGGCGAATCAGCCCCAGCATTTT. Full variable domain (outside the CDR3, taken from reference TRBV7-8 and TRBJ1-5): GAGVSQSPRYKVAKRGQDVALRCDPISGHVSLFWYQQALGQGPEFLTYFQNEAQLDKSGLPSDRFFAERPEGSVSTLKIQRTQQEDSAVYLCASSLTRGANQPQHFGDGTRLSIL.

This clonotype showed up many times. This chain joins TRBV11-2 and TRBJ2-7; a weak D match, TRBD1 (5 bases). Looked up from germline, CDR1 is SGHAT and CDR2 is FQNNGV. CDR3 length equals 14 residues. Deletions cut 3 bases from V and 4 bases from J, with 13 bases between. Written as DNA, the CDR3 is TGTGCCAGCAGCTTGGCCAGGGAAGTGTACGAGCAGTACTTC. Translation: CASSLAREVYEQYF.

This clonotype came up many times. This chain links TRBV28 with TRBJ1-3; a weak D match, TRBD1 (6 bases). Germline loops: CDR1 MDHEN, CDR2 SYDVKM. V gave up 6 bases and J gave up 1 base, with 19 bases separating them. The CDR3 contains 17 residues. The CDR3 region is CASRRYTPTGSGNTIYF. The CDR3 bases are TGTGCCAGCAGACGTTACACTCCTACAGGGTCTGGAAACACCATATATTTT.